This TCR beta chain is from a study of cytomegalovirus exposure and HLA in healthy donors. Looking at the study overall: Unique TCR beta sequences numbering approximately 100 million came from approximately 180 million T cells in an earlier analysis.

Notes on this clone: Its antigen is undetermined.

The CDR3 sequence is 14 residues long. The V gene's germline CDR1 is MNHEY and CDR2 SMNVEV (reference sequence). Germline trimming cut 5 bases from V and 6 bases from J; bases unmatched to any gene: 10. With 60 Vbeta and 13 Jbeta primers, the PCR was carried out. Only in-frame clones appear in the TCRdb table, and some are missing; sequencing was by immunoSEQ multiplex PCR. The sample lists under 100,000 clones, 81% occurring once. Donors counted as nominally healthy when sampled, yet unrecorded immune exposures were likely. General study findings and limits: A later analysis, which compared TCR beta chains of equal frequency, found the HLA-associated ones more clonally expanded. In a later analysis, 15,000 to 20,000 TCR beta sequences were associated with HLA alleles at 0.05 false discovery rate.

Sequences were obtained from PBMCs. This receptor was obtained from a woman in her sixties or seventies in good health and CMV-seropositive. The chain couples TRBV27 to TRBJ2-7; 7 bases fit TRBD1. This CDR3 is CASSPTFPGGEQYF. Here the CDR3 DNA reads TGTGCCAGCAGTCCTACTTTTCCAGGGGGCGAGCAGTACTTC.